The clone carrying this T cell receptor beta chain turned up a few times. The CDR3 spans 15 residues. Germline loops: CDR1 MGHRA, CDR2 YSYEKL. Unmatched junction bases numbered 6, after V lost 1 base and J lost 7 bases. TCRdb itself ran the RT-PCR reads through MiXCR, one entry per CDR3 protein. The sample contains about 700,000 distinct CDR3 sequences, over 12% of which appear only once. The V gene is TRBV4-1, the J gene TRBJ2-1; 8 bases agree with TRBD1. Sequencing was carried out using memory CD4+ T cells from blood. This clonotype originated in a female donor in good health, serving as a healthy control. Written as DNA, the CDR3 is TGCGCCAGCAGCCAAGGGAGGCAGGGGGCGAATGAGCAGTTCTTC. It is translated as CASSQGRQGANEQFF.